Shown below are 12 T cell receptor beta chains from a single sample sequenced in a study of cytomegalovirus exposure and HLA in healthy donors. Primers included in the PCR were 60 Vbeta and 13 Jbeta primers. Data came from immunoSEQ multiplex PCR; TCRdb stores just in-frame clones and leaves some out. This table has about 75,000 clones, 84% appearing once. Source material: PBMCs. The receptors stem from a man aged 65 to 85 in good health and CMV-seropositive.

The chain has TRBV30 and TRBJ2-3; TRBD1 aligns across 9 bases. The V and J ends lost 1 base and 5 bases, in that order; junction bases with no gene match: 4. The CDR3 has 14 residues. CDR1 GTSNPN and CDR2 SVGIG come from the germline V gene (reference sequence). CDR3: CAWSDRGLLDTQYF. CDR3 coding DNA: TGTGCCTGGAGTGACAGGGGGCTGTTAGATACGCAGTATTTT.

The chain recombines TRBV9 with TRBJ2-1; the match to TRBD2 covers 8 bases. With V trimmed by 1 base and J by 6 bases, 3 bases remained unmatched. The CDR3 covers 14 residues. Germline V gene data show CDR1 as SGDLS and CDR2 as YYNGEE. CDR3 bases: TGTGCCAGCAGCGTAACCGGGACTAGCAATGAGCAGTTCTTC. Its protein is CASSVTGTSNEQFF.

The chain employs TRBV10-1 and TRBJ2-2; 8 positions agree with TRBD1. The CDR3 sequence is 14 residues long. Trimming removed 4 bases from V and 7 bases from J; junction bases left unmatched: 5. From germline, CDR1 is WNHNN and CDR2 SYGVQD (reference sequence). CDR3 nucleotide sequence: TGCGCCAGCAGTGGGACAGGGACCAGCGGGGAGCTGTTTTTT. This encodes CASSGTGTSGELFF.

J is TRBJ2-6 and V is TRBV7-7; the D gene is possibly TRBD1 (5 bases). V gave up 5 bases and J gave up 0 bases, with 11 bases separating them. This CDR3 has 16 amino acids. Germline loops: CDR1 SSHAT, CDR2 FNYEAQ (reference sequence). The DNA of the CDR3 is TGTGCCAGCAGCCTTGGACACGACTCTGGGGCCAACGTCCTGACTTTC. As protein: CASSLGHDSGANVLTF.

The gene calls are TRBV30 and TRBJ1-2; 8 positions agree with TRBD1. Trimming cost V 0 bases and J 6 bases; bases outside gene matches: 6. Per the germline V gene, CDR1 is GTSNPN and CDR2 is SVGIG (reference sequence). The CDR3 consists of 14 residues. The CDR3 here is CAWSVLDRGDGYTF. The DNA for the CDR3 is TGTGCCTGGAGTGTACTTGACAGGGGTGATGGCTACACCTTC.

A few counts support this clone. The chain has TRBV28 and TRBJ1-2; D not resolved. This CDR3 has 13 amino acids. Trimming took off 1 base at V and 4 bases at J, with 7 bases between the two ends. Germline-derived CDR1 and CDR2 are MDHEN and SYDVKM. The CDR3 reads CASSLSQSYGYTF. CDR3 sequence (DNA): TGTGCCAGCAGTTTATCCCAGTCCTATGGCTACACCTTC.

The rearrangement uses TRBV10-3 and TRBJ2-7; 9 bases match TRBD1. V lost 0 bases to trimming and J lost 7 bases; unmatched junction nucleotides: 10. Per the germline V gene, CDR1 is ENHRY and CDR2 is SYGVKD. CDR3 length: 16 amino acids. CDR3 residues: CAISESGQGQSGEQYF. For the CDR3, the DNA is TGTGCCATCAGTGAGTCAGGACAGGGGCAATCGGGTGAGCAGTACTTC.

The chain links TRBV10-2 to TRBJ2-7; D call uncertain. The CDR3 is made up of 12 amino acids. Germline V gene lookup returns CDR1 WSHSY and CDR2 SAAADI. Trimming removed 3 bases from V and 1 base from J, with 4 bases in between. CDR3 sequence: CASSEQSYEQYF. In DNA form, the CDR3 reads TGCGCCAGCAGTGAACAATCCTACGAGCAGTACTTC.

V and J are TRBV29-1 and TRBJ1-4; D unclear. Deletions cut 4 bases from V and 3 bases from J, with 12 bases between. The germline V gene has CDR1 SQVTM and CDR2 ANQGSEA. This CDR3 comprises 14 residues. DNA of the CDR3: TGCAGCGTTGCTGGGGTGGGAGCTAATGAAAAACTGTTTTTT. Translating gives CSVAGVGANEKLFF.

This clone has just a few counts. The CDR3 sequence is CASSRAQGAGGELFF. The CDR3 DNA reads as TGCGCCAGCAGCCGCGCACAGGGGGCGGGCGGGGAGCTGTTTTTT. The chain is built from TRBV4-3 and TRBJ2-2; the match to TRBD1 covers 9 bases. The CDR3 loop spans 15 amino acids. J was trimmed by 7 bases and V by 4 bases; bases with no gene match: 7. CDR1 LGHNA and CDR2 YSLEER come from the germline V gene.

The genes are TRBV10-3 and TRBJ2-5; 8 bases are shared with TRBD1. The J call may be incorrect, as the DNA end agrees better with TRBJ2-7. The CDR3 runs to 12 residues. The germline V gene has CDR1 ENHRY and CDR2 SYGVKD. The CDR3 sequence: CAINQGADEQYF. The CDR3 coding sequence is TGTGCCATCAATCAGGGGGCGGACGAGCAGTACTTC.

On this clone itself: Different DNA sequences within this sample yield the same CDR3. The V call is TRBV7-9, the J call TRBJ2-1; 14 positions match TRBD2. From germline, CDR1 is SEHNR and CDR2 FQNEAQ (reference sequence). The V segment lost 3 bases and the J segment 8 bases; nucleotides outside the gene matches: 3. The CDR3 sequence is 15 residues long. The CDR3 DNA is TGTGCCAGCAGCTTGGGACTAGCGGGAGTGGATGAGCAGTTCTTC. Amino acid sequence: CASSLGLAGVDEQFF.